This T cell receptor (beta chain) was identified in a study of CD4 T cells in relation to SARS-CoV-2 and coronaviruses (dated by TCRdb to the early 2020s). Regarding the complete study: The ViraFEST assay cultured PBMCs with antigen for 10 days, then sequenced TCR beta CDR3s to find antigen-specific clonal expansions. The negative reference condition was either a culture with an HIV-1 Nef peptide pool or a culture with no peptide. Using patient-derived lymphoblastoid cell lines, the shared crossreactive spike epitopes were mapped to their HLA restriction. At the level of individual TCR clonotypes, the study measured memory CD4+ T cell crossreactivity between SARS-CoV-2 spike protein and common cold coronavirus spike proteins. The Adaptive Biotechnologies TCR-sequencing kit was used for samples from a few pre-COVID donors and for the naive versus memory experiments, whereas the other data were Illumina-based. For other donors in the study, expansion assays were sequenced with a different, Illumina-based TCR-beta assay. The investigation overall reported the following: Small numbers of patients and of tested TCRs were a limitation of the study. In around two thirds of donors, memory CD4+ clonotypes turned up that crossrecognized SARS-CoV-2 and at least one common cold coronavirus spike. Pre-pandemic and post-infection samples were not both contributed by any donor, so tracing of the source of pre-existing responses was limited. Since the crossreactivity analysis centred on spike protein, crossreactivity against other viral proteins was not assessed. Crossreactive clones showed significantly weaker SARS-CoV-2-driven expansion than monoreactive clones, consistent with antigenic imprinting.

Worth noting for this clone: Its antigen is still unknown. Base qualities are not provided; no much larger clone lies one nucleotide away.

CD4+ T cells from unexposed donors were collected before the COVID-19 pandemic (2011-2018). Following 10 days of culture, the EasySep CD4+ T cell isolation kit was used to isolate CD4+ T cells. As far as cell numbers permitted, CD4+ T cells from unexposed donors were tested for reactivity against SARS-CoV-2 S and N as well as four spike pools from common cold coronaviruses. PBMCs were cultured at over 1.5 million per well in IMDM supplemented with around 5% human AB serum and around 9.2 IU/ml IL-2. Half of the culture medium was replaced with fresh IL-2-containing medium on days 3 and 7. In general, triplicate replicate wells were used for every peptide culture condition. The leukapheresis product used for the unexposed donors was purchased from a commercial source. Ficoll-Paque PLUS gradient centrifugation was used to isolate PBMCs from leukapheresis product or whole blood. PBMCs were either cryopreserved at -140°C or used fresh in the expansion assay. The QIAamp Micro DNA Kit was used to extract genomic DNA from the CD4+ T cells.

Library construction relied on the immunoSEQ multiplex PCR assay. The source study handled its data this way. During preprocessing, nonproductive sequences were removed, as were CDR3s that did not start with C, did not end with F or W, or were shorter than 7 amino acids. Antigen-specific clonotypes were called with the MANAFEST web app on the basis of expansion relative to the reference and to other culture wells. A clone was considered positive if the clone showed significant expansion compared with the reference culture in 2 of 3 replicate wells at an FDR below 0.05. A further requirement for positive clones was significant expansion compared with all other tandem wells, along with an odds ratio above 5. CDR3 homology was measured as pairwise Levenshtein distance, computed with the stringdist R package after trimming three terminal residues from each end. TCRdb holds this immuneACCESS table with in-frame rearrangements only. Some clones are missing; in checked studies, unresolved V genes explain under half, and the rest has no known cause. The V and J calls and clone size come from that table; D and trimming were worked out from the DNA. For this sample there are approximately 11,000 clones; over 70% appear just once. The top ten clones comprise approximately 18% of the sample.

The CDR3 runs 16 residues from the cysteine to the phenylalanine. CDR3 DNA is the only sequence kept; it has 48 bases, read in frame from the first base. CDR1 and CDR2 were assigned from the germline V gene as KGHSH and LQKENI. Germline trimming amounts to 0 bases on V and 0 bases on J, with 1 as the count of junction bases outside the gene matches. The sequence came from a human donor in good health. The chain is encoded by TRBV18 joined to TRBJ2-1; 8 bases in between match TRBD2. Sequenced sample: CD4+ T cells from PBMCs, cultured in vitro. Here is the DNA: TGTGCCAGCTCACCACCGGGGACTAGCTCCTACAATGAGCAGTTCTTC. The encoded protein is CASSPPGTSSYNEQFF.